One sample yielded the 16 T cell receptor beta chains listed below, sequenced in a study of shared clonotypes between healthy human individuals. Using immunoSEQ multiplex PCR, the repertoire was profiled, and TCRdb retains in-frame clones only, with some absent. The profile covers under 1,900,000 clones, with approximately 98.5% appearing a single time and about 0.35% taken by the ten largest. The source material was naive CD4+ T cells sorted from blood. As for subset: CD45RA+ positively selected. The receptors were sampled from a man in his thirties or forties in good health.

For this clone: This same CDR3 is encoded by further DNA sequences in the sample. This chain connects TRBV2 to TRBJ2-7; 10 bases match TRBD1. CDR1 and CDR2 from the germline V gene are SNHLY and FYNNEI. V lost 6 bases and J lost 1; bases outside the gene matches: 3. The CDR3 runs 14 residues. As DNA, the CDR3 is TGTGCCAGCAGCCCGGGACAGGGGTCCTACGAGCAGTACTTC. As protein: CASSPGQGSYEQYF.

The chain has TRBV6-1 and TRBJ1-5; TRBD1 might be the D (6 bases). CDR3 length: 15 amino acids. Trimming pared 2 bases from V and 6 bases from J, leaving 14 bases between. CDR1 and CDR2 from the germline V gene are MNHNS and SASEGT. The CDR3 bases are TGTGCCAGCAGTGAACAGGGGCCCGCGGTTCAGCCCCAGCATTTT. This encodes CASSEQGPAVQPQHF.

This chain connects TRBV10-1 to TRBJ2-1, with D maybe TRBD1 (6 bases). Germline V gives CDR1 WNHNN, CDR2 SYGVQD (reference sequence). The CDR3 covers 14 residues. V lost 4 bases, J lost 5 bases, and 12 bases lay in between. This CDR3 is CASSAAGAHNEQFF. In DNA, the CDR3 is TGCGCCAGCAGTGCGGCAGGGGCCCACAATGAGCAGTTCTTC.

The chain couples TRBV5-4 to TRBJ2-5; 8 bases fit TRBD1. Germline CDR1 SGHNT, CDR2 YYREEE (reference sequence). CDR3 size: 15 residues. Trimming at V came to 1 base and at J to 1 base, leaving 3 bases not matched to a gene. The CDR3 region has the DNA TGTGCCAGCAGCTTGCCGGGACAGGTCCAAGAGACCCAGTACTTC. It is translated as CASSLPGQVQETQYF.

The count of this clone is one. The chain uses TRBV29-1 and TRBJ2-1; the match to TRBD2 covers 9 bases. CDR3 length: 18 residues. Germline V lookup: CDR1 SQVTM, CDR2 ANQGSEA. J lost 2 bases, V lost 7 bases, and 18 bases had no gene match. The CDR3 reads CSARRTLGAGGPYNEQFF. The CDR3 DNA is TGCAGCGCCCGCAGGACCCTTGGCGCGGGAGGGCCCTACAATGAGCAGTTCTTC.

The V gene is TRBV6-6, the J gene TRBJ1-3, with D hard to call. The CDR3 has 15 amino acids. In germline, CDR1 is MNHNY, CDR2 SVGAGI (reference sequence). The germline V and J ends were trimmed by 0 bases and 0 bases, with 6 bases remaining between them. CDR3 DNA: TGTGCCAGCAGTTACTCGACCCTCTCTGGAAACACCATATATTTT. Encoded protein: CASSYSTLSGNTIYF.

J is TRBJ1-1 and V is TRBV5-4; D remains ambiguous. From germline, CDR1 is SGHNT and CDR2 YYREEE (reference sequence). CDR3 length equals 14 residues. Deletions cut 1 base from V and 5 bases from J, with 12 bases between. The CDR3 DNA follows: TGTGCCAGCAGCTTGACTATCGGCCAAACTGAAGCTTTCTTT. Protein sequence: CASSLTIGQTEAFF.

The chain links TRBV6-5 to TRBJ2-1, with 7 bases identical to TRBD2. This CDR3 is built from 15 residues. The trim removed 5 bases at V and 6 bases at J, leaving 10 bases unmatched. CDR1 is MNHEY and CDR2 is SVGAGI in the germline V gene. The CDR3 region is CASSRPAGVGNEQFF. In nucleotides, the CDR3 is TGTGCCAGCAGTCGACCCGCGGGGGTCGGCAATGAGCAGTTCTTC.

The V gene is TRBV9, the J gene TRBJ2-7; TRBD2 might be the D (6 bases). The CDR3 runs to 12 residues. V was pared by 3 bases and J by 3 bases, with 7 bases between. Germline V gives CDR1 SGDLS, CDR2 YYNGEE. CDR3 protein: CASSGLGYEQYF. For the CDR3, the DNA is TGTGCCAGCAGCGGACTAGGCTACGAGCAGTACTTC.

The rearrangement links TRBV7-8 to TRBJ1-5; no clear D gene. Germline loops: CDR1 SGHVS, CDR2 FQNEAQ. Deletions cut 1 base from V and 0 bases from J, with 7 bases between. The CDR3 has 15 amino acids. For the CDR3, the DNA is TGTGCCAGCAGCTTAGATCTCTATAGCAATCAGCCCCAGCATTTT. It yields the protein CASSLDLYSNQPQHF.

The rearrangement uses TRBV2 and TRBJ1-2; D not certain. The CDR3 totals 17 residues. Trimming stripped 1 base from V and 3 bases from J, with 18 bases between. Germline V gene data show CDR1 as SNHLY and CDR2 as FYNNEI. CDR3 sequence (DNA): TGTGCCAGCAGTGAAGGTAGCCGGAGGGCTTCCGACTATGGCTACACCTTC. The encoded protein is CASSEGSRRASDYGYTF.

The chain recombines TRBV28 with TRBJ1-1, with D tentatively TRBD1 (6 bases). The CDR3 totals 16 residues. Trimming took off 5 bases at V and 1 base at J, with 17 bases between the two ends. Germline CDR1 reads MDHEN; CDR2 reads SYDVKM. CDR3 residues: CASSPRDILGNTEAFF. The CDR3 region has the DNA TGTGCCAGCAGTCCCCGGGACATTCTTGGGAACACTGAAGCTTTCTTT.

This chain connects TRBV10-3 to TRBJ2-2, with 13 nucleotides matching TRBD2. Trimming removed 5 bases from V and 6 bases from J; junction bases left unmatched: 6. CDR3 size: 16 residues. Germline assignment: CDR1 ENHRY and CDR2 SYGVKD. This CDR3 is CAISPRTSGSSGELFF. In DNA form, the CDR3 reads TGTGCCATCAGTCCTCGGACTAGCGGGAGTTCCGGGGAGCTGTTTTTT.

This clone was recorded only once. This chain connects TRBV10-3 to TRBJ2-5; TRBD1 might be the D (6 bases). Germline CDR1 and CDR2: ENHRY and SYGVKD. This CDR3 comprises 13 residues. Trimming stripped 10 bases from V and 1 base from J, with 13 bases between. CDR3 DNA sequence: TGTGCCAGCGCAGGACAGATCCAAGAGACCCAGTACTTC. Amino acids: CASAGQIQETQYF.

The chain is built from TRBV27 and TRBJ2-7; 7 bases map to TRBD2. CDR3 size: 14 residues. Germline V lookup: CDR1 MNHEY, CDR2 SMNVEV (reference sequence). J lost 5 bases, V lost 3 bases, and 7 bases had no gene match. The chain's CDR3 is CASSFGGTTHEQYF. For the CDR3, the DNA is TGTGCCAGCAGTTTCGGAGGGACTACCCACGAGCAGTACTTC.

This sequence joins TRBV30 and TRBJ2-2; D remains ambiguous. CDR3 length equals 13 residues. Trimming shortened V by 1 base and J by 7 bases, and 10 bases separated the two germline ends. Germline V CDR1 and CDR2: GTSNPN, SVGIG (reference sequence). CDR3 in DNA: TGTGCCTGGAGTGGGCTAATCGGCGGGGAGCTGTTTTTT. Its translation is CAWSGLIGGELFF. The full variable domain, rest sourced from reference TRBV30 and TRBJ2-2, is SQTIHQWPATLVQPVGSPLSLECTVEGTSNPNLYWYRQAAGRGLQLLFYSVGIGQISSEVPQNLSASRPQDRQFILSSKKLLLSDSGFYLCAWSGLIGGELFFGEGSRLTVL.